This T cell receptor (beta chain) was recovered during a study of cytomegalovirus exposure and HLA in healthy donors. General study findings and limits: HLA allele associations emerged for about 16,000 TCR beta sequences in a later analysis, at 0.05 false discovery rate.

This clone was detected once. Its antigen remains unidentified. The V gene's germline CDR1 is MDHEN and CDR2 SYDVKM. The CDR3 totals 14 residues. The V end was cut by 2 bases, the J end by 6 bases, with 10 bases between. 13 Jbeta primers and 60 Vbeta primers were used for the PCR. The table came from immunoSEQ multiplex PCR; TCRdb's copy has only in-frame clones and leaves some out. The sample lists some 150,000 clones, approximately 77% occurring once. The sequenced sample consisted of PBMCs. The V and J genes are TRBV28 and TRBJ1-4, with D tentatively TRBD1 (5 bases). This receptor was taken from a male donor in good health and CMV-seronegative. The CDR3 loop is CASSLDQGYEKLFF. The CDR3 DNA follows: TGTGCCAGCAGTTTAGACCAGGGTTATGAAAAACTGTTTTTT.